The 25 T cell receptor beta chains presented below share a single source sample, sequenced in a study of shared clonotypes between healthy human individuals. The table came from immunoSEQ multiplex PCR; TCRdb's copy has only in-frame clones and leaves some out. Among some 1.4 million clones listed, around 97% were seen once. Sequenced: naive CD4+ T cells sorted from blood. Subset meaning: CD45RA+ positively selected. All receptors come from a man younger than 45 in good health.

This clone was found once. This sequence joins TRBV7-3 and TRBJ2-1; D gene unclear. V was shortened by 5 bases and J by 8 bases, with 13 bases between the two germline ends. Germline-derived CDR1 and CDR2 are SGHTA and FQGTGA. CDR3 length: 13 residues. The CDR3 DNA sequence: TGTGCCAGCAGCACCCCTAATGGCGATGAGCAGTTCTTC. Its translation: CASSTPNGDEQFF.

Worth noting for this clone: The same CDR3 arises from other DNA sequences in this sample as well. The chain is built from TRBV5-1 and TRBJ2-3, with TRBD2 as a possible D gene (5 bases). The CDR3 is 16 amino acids. The germline gives CDR1 SGHRS, CDR2 YFSETQ. Trimming stripped 0 bases from V and 4 bases from J, with 15 bases between. CDR3 coding DNA: TGCGCCAGCAGCTTGGACTTGGCGGGTGGTCCAGATACGCAGTATTTT. This encodes CASSLDLAGGPDTQYF.

V gene TRBV4-1 combines with J gene TRBJ2-1, with D tentatively TRBD2 (5 bases). The CDR3 is 16 amino acids. CDR1 MGHRA and CDR2 YSYEKL come from the germline V gene. With 2 bases removed from V and 1 base from J, the gap between germline ends came to 12 bases. CDR3 protein: CASSQPTRRSYNEQFF. CDR3 in DNA: TGCGCCAGCAGCCAACCCACTAGGAGGTCCTACAATGAGCAGTTCTTC.

V usage is TRBV29-1 and J usage is TRBJ1-1; D is unclear. V lost 7 bases, J lost 4 bases, and 13 bases lay in between. CDR1 and CDR2 from the germline V gene are SQVTM and ANQGSEA. The CDR3 length is 12 residues. The CDR3 loop reads CSGTQPGTEAFF. As DNA, the CDR3 is TGCAGCGGGACCCAACCGGGCACTGAAGCTTTCTTT.

This chain uses TRBV7-2 with TRBJ1-1; the D gene is possibly TRBD1 (5 bases). This CDR3 has 13 residues. Looked up from germline, CDR1 is SGHTA and CDR2 is FQGNSA. Trimming stripped 5 bases from V and 7 bases from J, with 14 bases between. The CDR3 DNA reads TGTGCCAGCAGCCGCAGGGTCGGTCATGAAGCTTTCTTT. Translating gives CASSRRVGHEAFF.

The rearrangement uses TRBV7-3 and TRBJ2-2; D gene ambiguous. V gave up 6 bases and J gave up 6 bases, with 11 bases separating them. Germline V gives CDR1 SGHTA, CDR2 FQGTGA. The CDR3 contains 13 residues. The CDR3 region is CASRNNLPGELFF. The DNA for the CDR3 is TGTGCCAGCAGGAACAATTTACCCGGGGAGCTGTTTTTT.

The chain employs TRBV28 and TRBJ1-2; D remains unclear. The V and J ends lost 5 bases and 2 bases respectively, with 6 bases between them. There are 12 residues in the CDR3. Per the germline V gene, CDR1 is MDHEN and CDR2 is SYDVKM. CDR3 DNA sequence: TGTGCCAGCAGTGACGGGAACTATGGCTACACCTTC. Its translation is CASSDGNYGYTF.

The chain has TRBV27 and TRBJ2-1, with D possibly TRBD2 on 5 matching bases. CDR1 is MNHEY and CDR2 is SMNVEV in the germline V gene (reference sequence). Trimming took 1 base from V and 1 from J, leaving 14 bases between them. The CDR3 length is 17 residues. CDR3 bases: TGTGCCAGCAGTTTATGGGCAGGACTCTCGTCCTACAATGAGCAGTTCTTC. Translating gives CASSLWAGLSSYNEQFF.

This clone has just one count. The chain has TRBV18 and TRBJ2-5; no clear D gene. Per the germline V gene, CDR1 is KGHSH and CDR2 is LQKENI. The CDR3 has 13 residues. V gave up 2 bases and J gave up 5 bases, with 9 bases separating them. CDR3 residues: CASSPKAAETQYF. The CDR3 DNA reads as TGTGCCAGCTCACCAAAGGCGGCGGAGACCCAGTACTTC.

This clone was counted a single time. J is TRBJ2-7 and V is TRBV11-2; TRBD1 matches 11 bases. V shed 4 bases and J 3 bases; nucleotides not matched to a gene: 2. CDR1 is SGHAT and CDR2 is FQNNGV in the germline V gene. The CDR3 consists of 14 residues. CDR3 amino acids: CASSSGTGGYEQYF. The CDR3 DNA is TGTGCCAGCAGCTCCGGGACAGGGGGCTACGAGCAGTACTTC. Filled out from reference TRBV11-2 and TRBJ2-7, the complete variable domain reads EAGVAQSPRYKIIEKRQSVAFWCNPISGHATLYWYQQILGQGPKLLIQFQNNGVVDDSQLPKDRFSAERLKGVDSTLKIQPAKLEDSAVYLCASSSGTGGYEQYFGPGTRLTVT.

The rearrangement uses TRBV9 and TRBJ2-1; 11 bases are shared with TRBD2. The germline gives CDR1 SGDLS, CDR2 YYNGEE. With V trimmed by 3 bases and J by 7 bases, 9 bases remained unmatched. The CDR3 loop spans 16 amino acids. CDR3 coding DNA: TGTGCCAGCAGCGGTAGCGGGAGGGGCCTTGGGAATGAGCAGTTCTTC. Translating gives CASSGSGRGLGNEQFF.

This chain uses TRBV4-1 with TRBJ2-7; possible D gene TRBD2, 5 bases. This CDR3 spans 15 amino acids. Germline V CDR1 and CDR2: MGHRA, YSYEKL. The ends were cut back, 1 base at V and 3 bases at J, with 13 bases in the middle. CDR3 DNA sequence: TGCGCCAGCAGCCAAGCACTATCCCGGGACTACGAGCAGTACTTC. Its protein is CASSQALSRDYEQYF.

V and J are TRBV15 and TRBJ1-5; D gene ambiguous. V lost 0 bases and J 2 bases, leaving 11 bases between the germline ends. This CDR3 comprises 16 residues. The germline gives CDR1 LNHNV, CDR2 YYDKDF (reference sequence). The CDR3 bases are TGTGCCACCAGCAGAGATGTAGGGAAGGGCAATCAGCCCCAGCATTTT. It translates to CATSRDVGKGNQPQHF.

The V gene is TRBV5-1, the J gene TRBJ2-7; 8 nucleotides agree with TRBD2. The CDR3 extends over 15 amino acids. Germline V gene lookup returns CDR1 SGHRS and CDR2 YFSETQ. V dropped 0 bases and J dropped 5; count of bases not matched to a gene: 7. Written as DNA, the CDR3 is TGCGCCAGCAGCTTGGATGGGACTAGTGTCCACGAGCAGTACTTC. Protein: CASSLDGTSVHEQYF.

The chain employs TRBV4-2 and TRBJ2-2, with no clear D. The germline V gene has CDR1 LGHNA and CDR2 YNFKEQ. V was clipped by 4 bases and J by 3 bases, with 18 bases between them. The CDR3 totals 17 residues. The CDR3 DNA reads as TGTGCCAGCAGCCCGCAAGGTTCACAGCATTACACCGGGGAGCTGTTTTTT. The encoded protein is CASSPQGSQHYTGELFF.

The chain couples TRBV25-1 to TRBJ2-6; 7 nucleotides align to TRBD1. Germline V gives CDR1 MGHDK, CDR2 SYGVNS. V lost 5 bases, J lost 0 bases, and 7 bases stayed unmatched. The CDR3 loop spans 17 amino acids. The CDR3 loop reads CASSSDRAISGANVLTF. The CDR3 nucleotides read TGTGCCAGCAGTTCCGACAGGGCAATCTCTGGGGCCAACGTCCTGACTTTC.

Remarks on this clone: Other nucleotide sequences from this sample produce the same CDR3. The V call is TRBV18, the J call TRBJ2-2, with 11 positions matching TRBD2. Germline CDR1 and CDR2: KGHSH and LQKENI. CDR3 size: 16 residues. Trimming cost V 2 bases and J 5 bases; bases outside gene matches: 4. The CDR3 region is CASSPGLAGGTGELFF. CDR3 bases: TGTGCCAGCTCACCAGGACTAGCGGGCGGGACCGGGGAGCTGTTTTTT.

The chain couples TRBV11-3 to TRBJ2-4; D is possibly TRBD2 (5 bases). The V gene lost 0 bases and the J gene lost 8 bases, with 17 bases spanning the gap. In germline, CDR1 is SGHNT, CDR2 YENEEA. The CDR3 sequence is 16 residues long. The CDR3 coding sequence is TGTGCCAGCAGCTTAGAGTCAGGAGCGAGGCGGGACATTCAGTACTTC. Translating it yields CASSLESGARRDIQYF.

The chain carries TRBV5-4 and TRBJ2-4; 7 bases are a match to TRBD1. Trimming cost V 0 bases and J 6 bases; bases outside gene matches: 6. CDR1 and CDR2 (germline): SGHNT, YYREEE (reference sequence). The CDR3 is 15 residues long. The CDR3 region is CASSLAPDRVNIQYF. CDR3 DNA sequence: TGTGCCAGCAGCTTGGCGCCTGACAGGGTAAACATTCAGTACTTC.

The chain has TRBV2 and TRBJ1-2; D is uncertain. The germline V gene encodes CDR1 SNHLY and CDR2 FYNNEI. The CDR3 is 11 amino acids. V lost 6 bases, J lost 8 bases, and 10 bases lay in between. The CDR3 protein is CASRDLDGYTF. The CDR3 nucleotides are TGTGCCAGCAGGGACCTGGACGGCTACACCTTC.

The genes are TRBV2 and TRBJ2-3; D tentatively fits TRBD1 or TRBD2 (5 bases each). The germline V gene encodes CDR1 SNHLY and CDR2 FYNNEI. The CDR3 consists of 13 residues. V shed 3 bases and J shed 9 bases, with 13 bases lying between them. The CDR3 DNA is TGTGCCAGCAGTGAGGCGAGCCGGGGCACGCAGTATTTT. Translating it yields CASSEASRGTQYF.

The chain employs TRBV5-6 and TRBJ2-5, with TRBD1 matching over 10 bases. Looked up from germline, CDR1 is SGHDT and CDR2 is YYEEEE. This CDR3 has 13 amino acids. Trimming removed 3 bases from V and 4 bases from J; junction bases left unmatched: 0. In DNA form, the CDR3 reads TGTGCCAGCAGCTGGGACAGGGGAGAGACCCAGTACTTC. Protein product: CASSWDRGETQYF.

This clone appeared a single time. Different DNA sequences within this sample yield the same CDR3. This chain joins TRBV5-4 and TRBJ2-3; 10 bases align to TRBD1. Trimming cost V 3 bases and J 3 bases; bases outside gene matches: 4. CDR3 size: 15 residues. CDR1 is SGHNT, CDR2 YYREEE, per germline (reference sequence). CDR3 region: CASSSGQGRTDTQYF. The CDR3 coding sequence is TGTGCCAGCAGCTCGGGACAGGGGAGGACAGATACGCAGTATTTT.

The chain combines TRBV7-9 with TRBJ1-4; no clear D gene. Per germline, CDR1 SEHNR and CDR2 FQNEAQ (reference sequence). CDR3 size: 14 residues. With 4 bases removed from V and 8 bases from J, the gap between germline ends came to 14 bases. CDR3 DNA: TGTGCCAGCAGCTCCCGTCAGTCTTCCGAAAAACTGTTTTTT. Translating gives CASSSRQSSEKLFF. The full variable domain, its missing parts supplied by reference TRBV7-9 and TRBJ1-4, is DTGVSQNPRHKITKRGQNVTFRCDPISEHNRLYWYRQTLGQGPEFLTYFQNEAQLEKSRLLSDRFSAERPKGSFSTLEIQRTEQGDSAMYLCASSSRQSSEKLFFGSGTQLSVL.

CDR3 DNA: TGTGCCAGCAGCCTACACCGGGCCACCAACTCTGGGGCCAACGTCCTGACTTTC. This gives the protein CASSLHRATNSGANVLTF. The chain joins TRBV6-4 to TRBJ2-6; no clear D gene. Trimming removed 6 bases from V and 0 bases from J, with 18 bases in between. In germline, CDR1 is MRHNA, CDR2 SNTAGT. The CDR3 totals 18 residues.